This entry describes one T cell receptor beta chain. What it binds is not known. CDR1 SGHRS and CDR2 YFSETQ come from the germline V gene. The CDR3 runs to 16 residues. J lost 4 bases, V lost 4 bases, and 13 bases had no gene match. Samples had at least 7 million PBMCs isolated from them. This record comes from a study of blood T cells in healthy people across ages. A J-beta primer mix and a sample-barcoded 5' primer were used in a second PCR of roughly 6 to 11 cycles. Every sample produced at least 2.5 million CDR3-containing paired-end reads. TCRdb analysed the 5' RACE reads with MiXCR anew, one entry per CDR3 protein. The sample holds some 1.5 million distinct CDR3 sequences; approximately 28% are singletons and the top ten take less than 9.5%. The study's findings and limits: Older individuals had lower TCR beta diversity per million T cells (the decline was roughly linear).

The sequence was collected from a woman aged 30 to 39 in good health. Sequencing input: blood. The rearrangement links TRBV5-1 to TRBJ1-2, with 7 bases aligning to TRBD1. CDR3 coding DNA: TGCGCCAGCAGCCAAAGCCCTACGACAGGGATCTATGGCTACACCTTC. Its translation: CASSQSPTTGIYGYTF.